Below, 21 T cell receptor beta chains from the same sample are listed, as sequenced in a study of early T cells in non-severe SARS-CoV-2 infection. TCRdb reprocessed the 5' RACE reads with MiXCR, giving one entry per CDR3 protein. This table holds some 40,000 distinct CDR3 sequences, more than 4.5% found once. Specimen: whole blood, collected at baseline. These receptor sequences come from an adult who was a healthcare worker with PCR-confirmed SARS-CoV-2 infection or an uninfected control (not recorded which).

There are many counts of this clonotype. The rearrangement uses TRBV9 and TRBJ1-5; D is undetermined. V lost 0 bases, J lost 0 bases, and 7 bases lay in between. This CDR3 is built from 15 residues. In germline, CDR1 is SGDLS, CDR2 YYNGEE. The CDR3 region is CASSVDGNSNQPQHF. The CDR3 DNA sequence: TGTGCCAGCAGCGTAGACGGTAATAGCAATCAGCCCCAGCATTTT.

Only a few counts were recorded for this clonotype. The rearrangement uses TRBV12-3 or TRBV12-4 and TRBJ1-1, with 10 positions matching TRBD1. V lost 7 bases and J lost 7; bases outside the gene matches: 9. The CDR3 has 14 amino acids. This CDR3 reads CASTRQGARFEAFF. The CDR3, as DNA: TGTGCCAGCACCCGACAGGGGGCCCGCTTTGAAGCTTTCTTT.

The chain couples TRBV19 to TRBJ1-1, with D uncertain. Germline assignment: CDR1 LNHDA and CDR2 SQIVND (reference sequence). Trimming pared 6 bases from V and 8 bases from J, leaving 13 bases between. CDR3 length equals 12 residues. The CDR3 here is CASSPLGEEAFF. In DNA form, the CDR3 reads TGTGCCAGTAGCCCCCTTGGGGAGGAAGCTTTCTTT. The full variable domain, in which reference TRBV19 and TRBJ1-1 provide the parts outside the CDR3, is DGGITQSPKYLFRKEGQNVTLSCEQNLNHDAMYWYRQDPGQGLRLIYYSQIVNDFQKGDIAEGYSVSREKKESFPLTVTSAQKNPTAFYLCASSPLGEEAFFGQGTRLTVV.

V and J are TRBV20-1 and TRBJ2-1; D is tentatively TRBD1 or TRBD2 (5 bases each). V was clipped by 3 bases and J by 10 bases, with 22 bases between them. The CDR3 covers 15 residues. Germline assignment: CDR1 DFQATT and CDR2 SNEGSKA (reference sequence). CDR3 coding DNA: TGCAGTGCTAGGGGACCTATAATGGCAGCTCGGGAGCAGTTCTTC. It encodes CSARGPIMAAREQFF.

In this sample, this clonotype turned up many times. The chain combines TRBV11-2 with TRBJ2-1; possible D gene TRBD1, 6 bases. The V end was cut by 4 bases, the J end by 9 bases, with 13 bases between. CDR1 is SGHAT and CDR2 is FQNNGV in the germline V gene. The CDR3 length is 13 residues. CDR3 loop: CASSSTGSGEQFF. Here the CDR3 DNA reads TGTGCCAGCAGCTCGACAGGAAGTGGTGAGCAGTTCTTC. The variable domain in full, completed from reference TRBV11-2 and TRBJ2-1, reads EAGVAQSPRYKIIEKRQSVAFWCNPISGHATLYWYQQILGQGPKLLIQFQNNGVVDDSQLPKDRFSAERLKGVDSTLKIQPAKLEDSAVYLCASSSTGSGEQFFGPGTRLTVL.

This clonotype has a count of ten or more. V and J are TRBV29-1 and TRBJ2-1; D is unclear. V was pared by 4 bases and J by 0 bases, with 13 bases between. Germline V CDR1 and CDR2: SQVTM, ANQGSEA. This CDR3 is 15 amino acids long. The CDR3 DNA sequence: TGCAGCGTTGCGAGCCCGGCGAGCTCCTACAATGAGCAGTTCTTC. Its protein is CSVASPASSYNEQFF.

The rearrangement joins TRBV28 to TRBJ2-2; D is ambiguous. V lost 7 bases and J lost 0, with 6 bases in between. Germline loops: CDR1 MDHEN, CDR2 SYDVKM. There are 13 residues in the CDR3. The CDR3 DNA reads as TGTGCCAGCATGAAGACGAACACCGGGGAGCTGTTTTTT. Translation gives CASMKTNTGELFF.

The chain combines TRBV7-9 with TRBJ2-7; no firm D call. Germline V gene lookup returns CDR1 SEHNR and CDR2 FQNEAQ (reference sequence). The germline V and J ends were trimmed by 2 bases and 1 base, with 0 bases remaining between them. The CDR3 length is 11 residues. CDR3 sequence: CASSLSYEQYV. The CDR3 bases are TGTGCCAGCAGCTTATCCTACGAGCAGTACGTC.

This clonotype was counted ten times or more. V usage is TRBV28 and J usage is TRBJ1-1; D not certain. Trimming pared 6 bases from V and 5 bases from J, leaving 10 bases between. The CDR3 sequence is 12 residues long. Germline CDR1 and CDR2: MDHEN and SYDVKM. CDR3 nucleotide sequence: TGTGCCAGCAGGGACGGTGGGACTGAAGCTTTCTTT. It translates to CASRDGGTEAFF.

CDR3 in DNA: TGCGCCAGCAGTGTCGGGGGCGGCACCGGGGAGCTGTTTTTT. As protein: CASSVGGGTGELFF. The chain has TRBV10-1 and TRBJ2-2; D may correspond to TRBD1 or TRBD2 (6 bases each). The CDR3 length is 14 residues. Germline V gives CDR1 WNHNN, CDR2 SYGVQD (reference sequence). The V and J ends lost 4 bases and 4 bases respectively, with 10 bases between them.

In this sample, this clonotype turned up many times. The chain combines TRBV27 with TRBJ1-6; D gene uncertain. Per germline, CDR1 MNHEY and CDR2 SMNVEV (reference sequence). This CDR3 is 12 amino acids long. Trimming pared 2 bases from V and 6 bases from J, leaving 2 bases between. The CDR3 reads CASSLPNSPLHF. In DNA, the CDR3 is TGTGCCAGCAGTTTACCTAATTCACCCCTCCACTTT.

This clonotype has a count of ten or more. The rearrangement uses TRBV11-2 and TRBJ2-1; D possibly corresponds to TRBD2 (5 bases). Deletions cut 2 bases from V and 3 bases from J, with 5 bases between. This CDR3 comprises 13 residues. Germline V CDR1 and CDR2: SGHAT, FQNNGV. The CDR3 sequence is CASSLSGYNEQFF. The DNA for the CDR3 is TGTGCCAGCAGCTTAAGCGGCTACAATGAGCAGTTCTTC.

This clonotype was seen a handful of times. The chain couples TRBV4-1 to TRBJ2-1, with 9 bases matching TRBD1. CDR1 and CDR2 from the germline V gene are MGHRA and YSYEKL. The ends lost 4 bases at V and 7 bases at J; junction bases unmatched: 11. The CDR3 is 16 residues long. CDR3 DNA sequence: TGCGCCAGCAGCCCACAAGACAGGGGGAGTAAAAATGAGCAGTTCTTC. Its protein is CASSPQDRGSKNEQFF.

This clonotype came up many times. V gene TRBV20-1 combines with J gene TRBJ2-3; the match to TRBD2 covers 9 bases. With 3 bases clipped from V and 2 bases from J, the junction kept 12 bases outside the gene matches. The CDR3 is made up of 17 amino acids. The germline CDR1 and CDR2 sequences are DFQATT and SNEGSKA (reference sequence). The DNA for the CDR3 is TGCAGTGCTAGTCCTGCCGGGACTAGCAGCCTCACAGATACGCAGTATTTT. It yields the protein CSASPAGTSSLTDTQYF.

This clonotype occurred many times. The chain combines TRBV7-2 with TRBJ2-7; 8 bases are shared with TRBD1. This CDR3 is 13 amino acids long. Germline CDR1 and CDR2: SGHTA and FQGNSA. Germline trimming cut 5 bases from V and 4 bases from J; bases unmatched to any gene: 4. In DNA, the CDR3 is TGTGCCAGCAGCGCCTGGACAGGGTACGAGCAGTACGTC. Amino acids: CASSAWTGYEQYV.

This clonotype has more than one count but fewer than ten. This chain uses TRBV6-6 with TRBJ2-5; 8 bases are a match to TRBD2. The V and J ends lost 2 bases and 5 bases, in that order; junction bases with no gene match: 1. The CDR3 sequence is 13 residues long. Germline V CDR1 and CDR2: MNHNY, SVGAGI (reference sequence). This CDR3 reads CASSYRLAETQYF. The CDR3 DNA follows: TGTGCCAGCAGTTACCGACTAGCGGAGACCCAGTACTTC.

V is TRBV6-5 and J is TRBJ2-5, with 10 positions matching TRBD2. This CDR3 is 16 amino acids long. The germline CDR1 and CDR2 sequences are MNHEY and SVGAGI. V shed 5 bases, J shed 4 bases, and the junction held 10 bases outside the gene matches. The CDR3 is CASSGSSGRLGETQYF. DNA of the CDR3: TGTGCCAGCAGTGGCTCTAGCGGGAGACTCGGAGAGACCCAGTACTTC.

This clonotype was seen ten or more times. The V gene is TRBV15, the J gene TRBJ1-5; D gene unclear. The germline V and J ends were trimmed by 2 bases and 0 bases, with 8 bases remaining between them. The CDR3 totals 15 residues. CDR1 LNHNV and CDR2 YYDKDF come from the germline V gene (reference sequence). The CDR3: CATSRYRVSNQPQHF. The CDR3 DNA reads as TGTGCCACCAGCAGATACAGAGTTAGCAATCAGCCCCAGCATTTT.

This clonotype was counted at least ten times. The chain recombines TRBV20-1 with TRBJ1-5, with D maybe TRBD1 (5 bases). CDR3 length: 14 amino acids. Per the germline V gene, CDR1 is DFQATT and CDR2 is SNEGSKA (reference sequence). Trimming left V 5 bases short and J 4 bases short, with 15 bases between. The CDR3 loop is CSAPRDGRNQPQHF. The CDR3 nucleotides are TGCAGTGCTCCCCGGGACGGAAGAAATCAGCCCCAGCATTTT.

This clonotype was seen many times. The V call is TRBV19, the J call TRBJ2-5; D perhaps matches TRBD1 (5 bases). This CDR3 region has 13 residues. CDR1 and CDR2 from the germline V gene are LNHDA and SQIVND (reference sequence). V shed 5 bases and J shed 5 bases, with 12 bases lying between them. This CDR3 is CASSRDWGETQYF. The CDR3, as DNA: TGTGCCAGTAGTCGAGACTGGGGCGAGACCCAGTACTTC.

In its sample, this clonotype was seen a few times. The CDR3 coding sequence is TGTGCCACCAGCAGAGAAGTTTGGGGTCCTGAAGCTTTCTTT. Translating gives CATSREVWGPEAFF. This chain connects TRBV15 to TRBJ1-1; D is unclear. The germline V gene encodes CDR1 LNHNV and CDR2 YYDKDF (reference sequence). The CDR3 runs to 14 residues. V lost 0 bases and J 6 bases, leaving 11 bases between the germline ends.